This T cell receptor beta chain was sequenced for a study of T-cell reconstitution after alpha-beta-depleted transplantation in children. For TCRbeta, the library was prepared with unique molecular identifiers. TCRdb recomputed calls from the PCR reads with MiXCR, one row per CDR3 protein. This table has around 600,000 distinct CDR3 sequences, roughly 17% appearing once. This clonotype has ten or more counts. The germline V gene has CDR1 DFQATT and CDR2 SNEGSKA (reference sequence). The CDR3 loop spans 11 amino acids. The ends lost 7 bases at V and 7 bases at J; junction bases unmatched: 4. This clonotype was sampled from a human donor who donated a stem cell graft to a child with acute myeloid leukemia. The V and J genes are TRBV20-1 and TRBJ2-1; TRBD1 matches at 7 bases. The sequences come from PBMCs from the stem cell graft donor, collected from the stem cell graft. The CDR3 loop reads CSGGRGNEQFF. CDR3 DNA: TGCAGTGGAGGCAGGGGGAATGAGCAGTTCTTC.